Presented here are 25 T cell receptor beta chains from one specimen sequenced in a study of neurological immune-mediated disorders. One entry per CDR3 protein results from TCRdb running MiXCR on the 5' RACE reads. The sample has 35,000 to 45,000 distinct CDR3 sequences; 3.2% are singletons. Time point specified: longitudinal time-point 1 (baseline). The sample was PBMCs. The receptors derive from a woman aged 60-70 years with multiple sclerosis.

This clonotype showed up many times. The chain has TRBV20-1 and TRBJ1-6, with TRBD1 as a possible D gene (5 bases). The CDR3 is 17 amino acids. The V and J ends lost 3 bases and 9 bases respectively, with 24 bases between them. The germline V gene has CDR1 DFQATT and CDR2 SNEGSKA (reference sequence). CDR3 loop: CSARGGAGGSRSSPLHF. The CDR3 DNA is TGCAGTGCTAGGGGAGGGGCTGGGGGTTCGAGGAGTTCACCCCTCCACTTT.

At least ten counts were recorded for this clonotype. The chain carries TRBV10-2 and TRBJ2-3, with D perhaps given as TRBD1 or TRBD2 (6 bases each). The V end lost 7 bases, the J end lost 0 bases, and 17 bases lay between the germline ends. This CDR3 is built from 16 residues. In germline, CDR1 is WSHSY, CDR2 SAAADI. The DNA of the CDR3 is TGCGCCAGCATTCTGGGGGGCATTACTAGCACAGATACGCAGTATTTT. Translated, it gives CASILGGITSTDTQYF.

This clonotype has at least ten counts. The chain has TRBV10-3 and TRBJ2-3; D remains ambiguous. There are 11 residues in the CDR3. Germline V gene lookup returns CDR1 ENHRY and CDR2 SYGVKD. V lost 4 bases and J lost 5, with 4 bases in between. The CDR3 loop is CAISAGDTQYF. CDR3 coding DNA: TGTGCCATCAGTGCGGGAGATACGCAGTATTTT.

This clonotype has a count of ten or more. The chain joins TRBV5-6 to TRBJ1-2, with 7 bases fitting TRBD1. With 4 bases clipped from V and 2 bases from J, the junction kept 2 bases outside the gene matches. The CDR3 loop spans 13 amino acids. Germline V gene lookup returns CDR1 SGHDT and CDR2 YYEEEE. This chain's CDR3 is CASSEGQNYGYTF. The DNA for the CDR3 is TGTGCCAGCAGCGAGGGACAGAACTATGGCTACACCTTC.

The sample holds many counts of this clonotype. This chain connects TRBV9 to TRBJ2-5, with D possibly TRBD1 on 6 matching bases. Trimming cost V 0 bases and J 2 bases, with 11 bases left between them. CDR1 and CDR2 (germline): SGDLS, YYNGEE. The CDR3 is 15 amino acids. CDR3 DNA sequence: TGTGCCAGCAGCGTAGAGGGGGTATTACAAGAGACCCAGTACTTC. Protein sequence: CASSVEGVLQETQYF.

This clonotype was detected ten times or more. The V gene is TRBV20-1, the J gene TRBJ1-5; D is possibly TRBD1 (5 bases). Trimming left V 3 bases short and J 7 bases short, with 16 bases between. CDR3 length: 14 residues. Looked up from germline, CDR1 is DFQATT and CDR2 is SNEGSKA (reference sequence). The CDR3 loop reads CSASTVGVRQPQHF. The DNA for the CDR3 is TGCAGTGCTAGTACCGTGGGGGTCCGGCAGCCCCAGCATTTT.

The sample holds many counts of this clonotype. The CDR3 DNA reads as TGCGCCAGCAGCGTCAGCAATGAAAAACTGTTTTTT. It yields the protein CASSVSNEKLFF. The genes are TRBV5-1 and TRBJ1-4; no firm D call. The V gene lost 4 bases and the J gene lost 5 bases, with 6 bases spanning the gap. In germline, CDR1 is SGHRS, CDR2 YFSETQ. This CDR3 region has 12 residues.

This clonotype was found many times. The chain recombines TRBV12-3 or TRBV12-4 with TRBJ2-7; 11 bases align to TRBD2. After removal of 2 bases from V and 7 bases from J, the junction contained 7 bases not matched to a gene. The CDR3 totals 15 residues. CDR3 DNA sequence: TGTGCCAGCAGTTTAAGGCTAGCGGGGGGCCAGGAGCAGTACTTC. It codes for CASSLRLAGGQEQYF.

This clonotype has a count of ten or more. This sequence joins TRBV5-1 and TRBJ1-5; D gene uncertain. In germline, CDR1 is SGHRS, CDR2 YFSETQ. This CDR3 comprises 15 residues. V was trimmed by 0 bases and J by 4 bases, leaving 11 bases between them. The CDR3 DNA reads TGCGCCAGCAGCTTGGGGGCGGCAGCTAATCAGCCCCAGCATTTT. It specifies CASSLGAAANQPQHF.

This clonotype came up many times. The gene calls are TRBV6-5 and TRBJ1-6, with a possible D match to TRBD1 (6 bases). Germline CDR1 reads MNHEY; CDR2 reads SVGAGI. The CDR3 has 14 residues. Trimming took off 4 bases at V and 10 bases at J, with 14 bases between the two ends. CDR3 sequence: CASSSEGGGSPLHF. CDR3 bases: TGTGCCAGCAGTTCCGAAGGGGGAGGGTCACCCCTCCACTTT.

This clonotype appeared many times. V usage is TRBV5-1 and J usage is TRBJ2-1; D is undetermined. The germline gives CDR1 SGHRS, CDR2 YFSETQ. Trimming pared 6 bases from V and 5 bases from J, leaving 15 bases between. The CDR3 totals 14 residues. The CDR3 protein is CASKARSQDNEQFF. The CDR3 DNA sequence: TGCGCCAGCAAGGCCCGTTCTCAAGACAATGAGCAGTTCTTC.

This clonotype was seen many times. The genes are TRBV7-2 and TRBJ1-5; TRBD1 aligns across 7 bases. The CDR3 consists of 14 residues. Unmatched junction bases numbered 3, after V lost 2 bases and J lost 5 bases. Per germline, CDR1 SGHTA and CDR2 FQGNSA. CDR3 residues: CASSLRDRDQPQHF. The CDR3 DNA sequence: TGTGCCAGCAGCTTAAGGGACAGAGATCAGCCCCAGCATTTT.

This clonotype was detected ten times or more. The chain combines TRBV28 with TRBJ2-7; D may correspond to TRBD1 or TRBD2 (5 bases each). V was shortened by 6 bases and J by 7 bases, with 28 bases between the two germline ends. Germline V CDR1 and CDR2: MDHEN, SYDVKM. CDR3 size: 17 residues. The CDR3 protein is CASRVSPLRDLLREQYF. CDR3 nucleotide sequence: TGTGCCAGCAGAGTATCTCCCTTAAGGGACCTCCTAAGGGAGCAGTACTTC.

This clonotype occurred many times. This rearrangement joins TRBV7-7 to TRBJ2-2, with 8 bases aligning to TRBD1. Germline V lookup: CDR1 SSHAT, CDR2 FNYEAQ (reference sequence). The junction had 8 bases not matched to a gene; V was cut back by 11 bases and J by 0 bases. The CDR3 consists of 15 residues. In nucleotides, the CDR3 is TGTGCCTCAAACCCAGGGGGCCCGAACACCGGGGAGCTGTTTTTT. Encoded protein: CASNPGGPNTGELFF.

This clonotype was observed at least ten times. The V and J genes are TRBV12-3 or TRBV12-4 and TRBJ1-3; D might be TRBD1 (6 bases). Trimming left V 6 bases short and J 5 bases short, with 14 bases between. CDR3 length equals 14 residues. The CDR3 DNA reads as TGTGCCAGCAGCCTCGGACAGAGTAGAAACACCATATATTTT. It is translated as CASSLGQSRNTIYF.

The table lists this clonotype with a few counts. A much larger clone differs from this one at a single base, so this may be a read error. The chain employs TRBV6-5 and TRBJ1-6; D is undetermined. V shed 10 bases and J shed 1 base, with 5 bases lying between them. CDR1 is MNHEY and CDR2 is SVGAGI in the germline V gene. The CDR3 is made up of 12 amino acids. The CDR3 DNA is TGTGCCAAACAGTCCTATAATTCACCCCTCCACTTT. Its protein product is CAKQSYNSPLHF.

This clonotype was counted at least ten times. The gene calls are TRBV5-1 and TRBJ1-1, with 11 bases that match TRBD1. The V and J ends lost 0 bases and 9 bases, in that order; junction bases with no gene match: 7. Germline V gene data show CDR1 as SGHRS and CDR2 as YFSETQ. The CDR3 sequence is 15 residues long. For the CDR3, the DNA is TGCGCCAGCAGCTTGGAAGGACAGGGGGCGAGGAAAGCTTTCTTT. It yields the protein CASSLEGQGARKAFF.

This clonotype was observed many times. The J gene is TRBJ1-2, the V gene TRBV4-1; a possible D gene is TRBD1 (5 bases). Trimming pared 5 bases from V and 4 bases from J, leaving 11 bases between. The germline CDR1 and CDR2 sequences are MGHRA and YSYEKL. The CDR3 spans 13 residues. The DNA of the CDR3 is TGCGCCAGCAGCGTAGGGGATGGCTATGGCTACACCTTC. It encodes CASSVGDGYGYTF.

This clonotype has at least ten counts. V and J are TRBV6-5 and TRBJ1-1, with D unclear. Germline-derived CDR1 and CDR2 are MNHEY and SVGAGI. This CDR3 is built from 11 residues. Trimming left V 6 bases short and J 3 bases short, with 5 bases between. The CDR3, as DNA: TGTGCCAGCAGGGGGTACACTGAAGCTTTCTTT. Translated: CASRGYTEAFF.

In its sample, this clonotype was seen many times. The chain combines TRBV7-2 with TRBJ1-1, with 7 bases identical to TRBD1. Trimming took 5 bases from V and 4 from J; bases not matched to a gene: 7. Per germline, CDR1 SGHTA and CDR2 FQGNSA. The CDR3 consists of 14 residues. The CDR3 DNA reads as TGTGCCAGCAGCCTAGGGGGCGAGAGCACTGAAGCTTTCTTT. Translation: CASSLGGESTEAFF.

This clonotype was seen ten or more times. This chain uses TRBV11-2 with TRBJ2-2; TRBD2 might be the D (6 bases). The CDR3 runs to 17 residues. In germline, CDR1 is SGHAT, CDR2 FQNNGV. Trimming pared 1 base from V and 7 bases from J, leaving 19 bases between. The CDR3 bases are TGTGCCAGCAGCTTAGGGATGGGAGCTAGCGTAAGCGGGGAGCTGTTTTTT. Protein sequence: CASSLGMGASVSGELFF.

This clonotype was seen ten or more times. The chain uses TRBV6-5 and TRBJ2-7, with TRBD1 matching 8 bases. Germline CDR1 MNHEY, CDR2 SVGAGI. This CDR3 has 20 amino acids. V shed 1 base and J 4 bases; nucleotides not matched to a gene: 21. The CDR3 nucleotides are TGTGCCAGCAGTTACTTTTCCGGGACAGGCAATACAGGGTCTTTTTACGAGCAGTACTTC. This gives the protein CASSYFSGTGNTGSFYEQYF.

This clonotype was counted at least ten times. The J gene is TRBJ2-7, the V gene TRBV5-1, with a possible D match to TRBD2 (6 bases). This CDR3 region has 14 residues. Germline assignment: CDR1 SGHRS and CDR2 YFSETQ. V dropped 4 bases and J dropped 3 bases, with 14 bases sitting between them. The CDR3 here is CASSPGGRIYEQYF. In DNA form, the CDR3 reads TGCGCCAGCAGCCCTGGGGGGAGAATCTACGAGCAGTACTTC.

This clonotype came up many times. The chain is built from TRBV12-5 and TRBJ1-2; 8 bases align to TRBD1. Unmatched junction bases numbered 2, after V lost 1 base and J lost 4 bases. The CDR3 totals 14 residues. From germline, CDR1 is LGHNT and CDR2 FRNRAP. In DNA, the CDR3 is TGTGCTAGTGGTTTGGAGGGACAGGTCTATGGCTACACCTTC. Residues: CASGLEGQVYGYTF.

In its sample, this clonotype was seen many times. The rearrangement joins TRBV25-1 to TRBJ2-4; D remains unclear. CDR3 length: 16 amino acids. Trimming took off 6 bases at V and 2 bases at J, with 17 bases between the two ends. Germline V gene data show CDR1 as MGHDK and CDR2 as SYGVNS. Here the CDR3 DNA reads TGTGCCAGCAGCCCCCCCAATGGTCTTTCCAAAAACATTCAGTACTTC. Residues: CASSPPNGLSKNIQYF.